Following are 21 T cell receptor beta chains from one sample sequenced in a study of T-cell reconstitution after alpha-beta-depleted transplantation in children. The TCRbeta library incorporated unique molecular identifiers. TCRdb passed the PCR reads through MiXCR, listing each CDR3 protein once. The repertoire holds 640,000 or so distinct CDR3 sequences, with approximately 16% as singletons. Here the sequenced sample was PBMCs from the stem cell graft donor, taken from the stem cell graft. The receptors originated from a human donor who donated a stem cell graft to a child with acute myeloid leukemia.

This chain joins TRBV10-3 and TRBJ2-7; TRBD2 aligns across 10 bases. V shed 6 bases, J shed 5 bases, and the junction held 16 bases outside the gene matches. Germline lookup yields CDR1 ENHRY and CDR2 SYGVKD. This CDR3 comprises 17 residues. The CDR3 spells CAIRNLSGGALIDEQYF. The CDR3 nucleotides are TGTGCCATCAGAAACTTAAGCGGGGGGGCCCTTATTGACGAGCAGTACTTC.

This clonotype has a handful of counts. This sequence joins TRBV10-3 and TRBJ1-1, with D perhaps matching TRBD1 (6 bases). This CDR3 comprises 13 residues. Trimming removed 8 bases from V and 1 base from J, with 11 bases in between. Germline V gene lookup returns CDR1 ENHRY and CDR2 SYGVKD. The CDR3 coding sequence is TGTGCCATCTCCGTCAGGGGGAACACTGAAGCTTTCTTT. It encodes CAISVRGNTEAFF.

J is TRBJ2-5 and V is TRBV20-1, with D tentatively TRBD1 or TRBD2 (5 bases each). CDR3 length: 15 amino acids. The V gene's germline CDR1 is DFQATT and CDR2 SNEGSKA (reference sequence). The V end lost 0 bases, the J end lost 1 base, and 12 bases lay between the germline ends. DNA of the CDR3: TGCAGTGCTAGAGATAGCCGGGACCTCCAAGAGACCCAGTACTTC. It translates to CSARDSRDLQETQYF.

The chain uses TRBV7-9 and TRBJ1-1; D not resolved. The V gene lost 0 bases and the J gene lost 8 bases, with 13 bases spanning the gap. CDR1 is SEHNR and CDR2 is FQNEAQ in the germline V gene (reference sequence). The CDR3 has 14 amino acids. CDR3 DNA: TGTGCCAGCAGCTTAGCTCCGACCAGAACCGAAGCTTTCTTT. The encoded protein is CASSLAPTRTEAFF.

This clonotype has a handful of counts. The J gene is TRBJ2-3, the V gene TRBV7-2, with D unresolved. This CDR3 is built from 15 residues. V lost 1 base and J lost 4, with 12 bases in between. Germline V gene sequence: CDR1 SGHTA, CDR2 FQGNSA. CDR3 coding DNA: TGTGCCAGCAGCTTAGGGTCGGTCGTGGCAGATACGCAGTATTTT. Translating gives CASSLGSVVADTQYF.

This clonotype was counted ten times or more. The chain uses TRBV15 and TRBJ1-2; D unresolved. Trimming shortened V by 0 bases and J by 6 bases, and 11 bases separated the two germline ends. This CDR3 is 14 amino acids long. Germline CDR1 and CDR2: LNHNV and YYDKDF (reference sequence). CDR3: CATSRDKGRNGYTF. CDR3 bases: TGTGCCACCAGCAGAGATAAAGGCAGGAATGGCTACACCTTC. The whole variable domain, remainder taken from reference TRBV15 and TRBJ1-2, is DAMVIQNPRYQVTQFGKPVTLSCSQTLNHNVMYWYQQKSSQAPKLLFHYYDKDFNNEADTPDNFQSRRPNTSFCFLDIRSPGLGDTAMYLCATSRDKGRNGYTFGSGTRLTVV.

A few counts support this clonotype. This chain connects TRBV7-9 to TRBJ2-1; D assignment may be TRBD1 or TRBD2 (6 bases each). Germline V gene sequence: CDR1 SEHNR, CDR2 FQNEAQ (reference sequence). The V and J ends lost 6 bases and 7 bases respectively, with 10 bases between them. This CDR3 has 12 residues. CDR3 sequence (DNA): TGTGCCAGCAGACGGGGGACAAATGAGCAGTTCTTC. It specifies CASRRGTNEQFF. Looking up the rest from reference TRBV7-9 and TRBJ2-1 gives the full variable domain: DTGVSQNPRHKITKRGQNVTFRCDPISEHNRLYWYRQTLGQGPEFLTYFQNEAQLEKSRLLSDRFSAERPKGSFSTLEIQRTEQGDSAMYLCASRRGTNEQFFGPGTRLTVL.

The chain couples TRBV28 to TRBJ2-5; 8 bases are shared with TRBD2. This CDR3 is built from 15 residues. Looked up from germline, CDR1 is MDHEN and CDR2 is SYDVKM. V lost 3 bases to trimming and J lost 4 bases; unmatched junction nucleotides: 7. The CDR3 bases are TGTGCCAGCAGTTTTCCTACTAGCGGCGGAGAGACCCAGTACTTC. It yields the protein CASSFPTSGGETQYF.

The chain joins TRBV20-1 to TRBJ1-4; TRBD1 matches 12 bases. Germline V gene sequence: CDR1 DFQATT, CDR2 SNEGSKA (reference sequence). CDR3 length: 14 residues. The CDR3 sequence is CSTGTGGRNEKLFF. The CDR3 nucleotides are TGCAGCACCGGGACAGGGGGCCGTAATGAAAAACTGTTTTTT.

This clonotype was found a few times. The V and J genes are TRBV20-1 and TRBJ2-2; the D gene is possibly TRBD1 (7 bases). With 1 base removed from V and 4 bases from J, the gap between germline ends came to 19 bases. CDR3 length: 17 amino acids. Germline values: CDR1 DFQATT, CDR2 SNEGSKA (reference sequence). CDR3 in DNA: TGCAGTGCTAGAGCCCGGACAGGATGGAGGGGCACCGGGGAGCTGTTTTTT. Translation gives CSARARTGWRGTGELFF.

This clonotype was detected many times. The gene calls are TRBV5-1 and TRBJ2-1; possibly TRBD1 for D (6 bases). The CDR3 runs 13 residues. Germline loops: CDR1 SGHRS, CDR2 YFSETQ. Trimming took 0 bases from V and 9 from J, leaving 10 bases between them. CDR3 loop: CASSLAGVGEQFF. CDR3 coding DNA: TGCGCCAGCAGCTTGGCAGGGGTTGGTGAGCAGTTCTTC.

This clonotype was counted between two and nine times. The rearrangement uses TRBV12-3 or TRBV12-4 and TRBJ1-4; the D gene is possibly TRBD1 (6 bases). Trimming shortened V by 3 bases and J by 5 bases, and 22 bases separated the two germline ends. This CDR3 comprises 18 residues. The DNA of the CDR3 is TGTGCCAGCAGTTTCTCCGTACCGAGGGGGGTTCGGAATGAAAAACTGTTTTTT. The encoded protein is CASSFSVPRGVRNEKLFF.

This clonotype came up many times. This sequence joins TRBV20-1 and TRBJ2-6; 9 bases are shared with TRBD1. This CDR3 spans 16 amino acids. V was pared by 3 bases and J by 2 bases, with 5 bases of the junction left unmatched. The germline V gene has CDR1 DFQATT and CDR2 SNEGSKA (reference sequence). The CDR3 reads CSASPQGAPGANVLTF. The CDR3 DNA follows: TGCAGTGCTAGTCCACAGGGGGCGCCTGGGGCCAACGTCCTGACTTTC.

The sample holds many counts of this clonotype. Here the CDR3 DNA reads TGCAGTGCTAGAGATCCGGGACTAGCTTCCGATACGCAGTATTTT. As protein: CSARDPGLASDTQYF. The J gene is TRBJ2-3, the V gene TRBV20-1, with 9 bases matching TRBD2. The CDR3 spans 15 residues. V was clipped by 0 bases and J by 6 bases; unmatched bases: 7. Per germline, CDR1 DFQATT and CDR2 SNEGSKA (reference sequence).

This clonotype appeared many times. The V gene is TRBV12-3 or TRBV12-4, the J gene TRBJ2-7, with a weak D call TRBD1 (6 bases). V was clipped by 6 bases and J by 3 bases, with 12 bases between them. This CDR3 is built from 13 residues. CDR3 sequence: CASSPGQDYEQYF. CDR3 bases: TGTGCCAGCAGCCCGGGACAAGACTACGAGCAGTACTTC.

The chain uses TRBV5-1 and TRBJ1-1; D is possibly TRBD1 (5 bases). CDR1 SGHRS and CDR2 YFSETQ come from the germline V gene. V lost 3 bases, J lost 2 bases, and 11 bases lay in between. The CDR3 has 14 residues. The CDR3 bases are TGCGCCAGCAGCTACACCGGGACCAACACTGAAGCTTTCTTT. Encoded protein: CASSYTGTNTEAFF.

This clonotype was observed at least ten times. This chain joins TRBV15 and TRBJ2-1; 8 bases align to TRBD2. The CDR3 has 13 residues. V trimming: 0 bases; J trimming: 15 bases; junction bases outside the gene matches: 7. The germline gives CDR1 LNHNV, CDR2 YYDKDF (reference sequence). The CDR3 sequence: CATSREASGSRFF. The CDR3 DNA reads TGTGCCACCAGCAGAGAGGCTAGCGGGTCGCGGTTCTTC. The variable domain in full, completed from reference TRBV15 and TRBJ2-1, reads DAMVIQNPRYQVTQFGKPVTLSCSQTLNHNVMYWYQQKSSQAPKLLFHYYDKDFNNEADTPDNFQSRRPNTSFCFLDIRSPGLGDTAMYLCATSREASGSRFFGPGTRLTVL.

This clonotype was picked up many times. V is TRBV20-1 and J is TRBJ2-3, with 8 nucleotides matching TRBD1. The CDR3 consists of 15 residues. V shed 6 bases, J shed 0 bases, and the junction held 8 bases outside the gene matches. The germline V gene has CDR1 DFQATT and CDR2 SNEGSKA (reference sequence). The CDR3, as DNA: TGCAGTGCCGACCGGGACAGGCCCAGCACAGATACGCAGTATTTT. It encodes CSADRDRPSTDTQYF.

This clonotype showed up many times. The gene calls are TRBV6-5 and TRBJ2-7; D is uncertain. The CDR3 length is 13 residues. Per germline, CDR1 MNHEY and CDR2 SVGAGI. Trimming removed 4 bases at V and 2 bases at J, with 9 bases between. CDR3 nucleotide sequence: TGTGCCAGCAGTTTCCGACGGACCTACGAGCAGTACGTC. As protein: CASSFRRTYEQYV.

This chain links TRBV7-9 with TRBJ1-1, with 7 bases aligning to TRBD1. Germline V gives CDR1 SEHNR, CDR2 FQNEAQ (reference sequence). With V trimmed by 5 bases and J by 2 bases, 14 bases remained unmatched. The CDR3 contains 17 residues. The CDR3 loop reads CASSRDQTGRSNTEAFF. Here the CDR3 DNA reads TGTGCCAGCAGCCGAGATCAGACAGGGAGATCTAACACTGAAGCTTTCTTT.

This clonotype has at least ten counts. The gene calls are TRBV7-2 and TRBJ1-4; D is unresolved. The V and J ends lost 1 base and 7 bases respectively, with 7 bases between them. Germline assignment: CDR1 SGHTA and CDR2 FQGNSA. This CDR3 is built from 13 residues. CDR3 in DNA: TGTGCCAGCAGCTTAGGACGGAGTGAAAAACTGTTTTTT. This sequence encodes CASSLGRSEKLFF.